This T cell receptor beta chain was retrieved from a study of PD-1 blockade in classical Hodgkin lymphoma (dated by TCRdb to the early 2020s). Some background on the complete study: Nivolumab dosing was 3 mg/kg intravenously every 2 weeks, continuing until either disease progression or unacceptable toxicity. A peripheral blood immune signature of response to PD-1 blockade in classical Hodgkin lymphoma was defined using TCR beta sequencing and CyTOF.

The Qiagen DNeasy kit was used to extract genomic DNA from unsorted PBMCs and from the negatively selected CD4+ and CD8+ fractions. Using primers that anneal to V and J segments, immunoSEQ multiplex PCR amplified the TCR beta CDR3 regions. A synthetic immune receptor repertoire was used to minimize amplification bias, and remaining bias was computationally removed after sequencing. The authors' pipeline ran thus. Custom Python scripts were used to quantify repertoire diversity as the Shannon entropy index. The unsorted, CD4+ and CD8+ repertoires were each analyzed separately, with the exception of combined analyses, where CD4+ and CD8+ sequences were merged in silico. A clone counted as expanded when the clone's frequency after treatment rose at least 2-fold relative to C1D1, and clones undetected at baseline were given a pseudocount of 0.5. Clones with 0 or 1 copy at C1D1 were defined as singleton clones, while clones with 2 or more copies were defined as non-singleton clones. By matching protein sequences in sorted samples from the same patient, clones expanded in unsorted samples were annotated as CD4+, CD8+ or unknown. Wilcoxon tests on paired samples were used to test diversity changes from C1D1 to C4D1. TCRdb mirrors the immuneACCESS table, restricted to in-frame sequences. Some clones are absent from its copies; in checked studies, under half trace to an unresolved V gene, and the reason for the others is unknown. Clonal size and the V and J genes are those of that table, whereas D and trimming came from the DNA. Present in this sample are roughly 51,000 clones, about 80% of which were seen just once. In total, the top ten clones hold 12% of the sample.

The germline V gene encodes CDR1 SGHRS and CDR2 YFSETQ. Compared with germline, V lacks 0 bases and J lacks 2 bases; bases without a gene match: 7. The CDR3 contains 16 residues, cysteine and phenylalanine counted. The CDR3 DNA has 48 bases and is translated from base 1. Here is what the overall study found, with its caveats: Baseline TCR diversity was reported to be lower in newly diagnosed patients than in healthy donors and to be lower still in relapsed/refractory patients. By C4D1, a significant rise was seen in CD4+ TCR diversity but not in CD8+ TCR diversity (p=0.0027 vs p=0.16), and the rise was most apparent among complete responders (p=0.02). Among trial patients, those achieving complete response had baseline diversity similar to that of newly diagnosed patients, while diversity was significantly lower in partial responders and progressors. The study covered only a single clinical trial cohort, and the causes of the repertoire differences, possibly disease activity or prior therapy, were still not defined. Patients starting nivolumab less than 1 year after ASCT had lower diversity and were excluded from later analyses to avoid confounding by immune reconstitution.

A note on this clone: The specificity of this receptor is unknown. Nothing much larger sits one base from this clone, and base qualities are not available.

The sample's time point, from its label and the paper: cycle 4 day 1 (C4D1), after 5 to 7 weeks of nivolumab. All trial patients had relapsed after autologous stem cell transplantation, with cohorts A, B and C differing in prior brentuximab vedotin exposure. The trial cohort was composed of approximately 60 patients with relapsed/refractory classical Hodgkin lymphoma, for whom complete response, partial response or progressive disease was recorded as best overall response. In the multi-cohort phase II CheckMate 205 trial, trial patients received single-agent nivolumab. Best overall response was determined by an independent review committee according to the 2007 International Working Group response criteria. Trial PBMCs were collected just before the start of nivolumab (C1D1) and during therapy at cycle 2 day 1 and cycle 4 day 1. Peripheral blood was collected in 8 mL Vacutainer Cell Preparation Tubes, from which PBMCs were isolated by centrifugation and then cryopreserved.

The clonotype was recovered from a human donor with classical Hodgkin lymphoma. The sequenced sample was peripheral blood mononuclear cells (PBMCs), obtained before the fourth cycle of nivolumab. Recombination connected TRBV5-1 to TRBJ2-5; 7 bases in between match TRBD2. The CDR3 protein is CASSLGPAGTQETQYF. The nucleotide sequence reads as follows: TGCGCCAGCAGCTTGGGCCCAGCGGGAACACAAGAGACCCAGTACTTC.